The clone carrying this T cell receptor (beta chain) occurred once. This specimen comes from a study of blood T cell repertoires in COVID-19. Germline loops: CDR1 SNHLY, CDR2 FYNNEI. The germline V and J ends were trimmed by 4 bases and 4 bases, with 5 bases remaining between them. The CDR3 covers 12 residues. Self-reported history from a screening survey and questionnaire set each donor's cohort. The authors' processing: Amplified reference gene primers provided the basis for estimating nucleated cell counts. The table came from immunoSEQ multiplex PCR; TCRdb's copy has only in-frame clones and leaves some out. V and J calls and clone size are as listed in that table; D and trimming were resolved from the DNA. The sample holds some 150,000 clones; roughly 87% are singletons and the top ten take 1% to 1.5%.

The rearrangement uses TRBV2 and TRBJ2-1, with a weak D call TRBD1 (5 bases). The receptor's source is a human donor with acute COVID-19. The donor label of this sample is uncertain. Sequenced sample: PBMCs or T cells enriched from blood (not recorded which). CDR3 nucleotide sequence: TGTGCCAGCAGTGGACAGTACAATGAGCAGTTCTTC. It specifies CASSGQYNEQFF.